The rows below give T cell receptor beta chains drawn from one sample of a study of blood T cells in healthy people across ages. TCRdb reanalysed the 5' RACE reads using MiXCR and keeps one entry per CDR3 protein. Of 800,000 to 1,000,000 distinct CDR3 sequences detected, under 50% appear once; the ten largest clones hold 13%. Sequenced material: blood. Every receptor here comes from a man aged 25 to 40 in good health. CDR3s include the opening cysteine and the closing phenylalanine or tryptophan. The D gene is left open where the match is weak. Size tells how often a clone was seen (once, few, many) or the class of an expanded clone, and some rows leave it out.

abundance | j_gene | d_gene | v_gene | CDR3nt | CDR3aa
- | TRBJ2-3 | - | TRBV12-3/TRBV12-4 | TGTGCCAGCAGCCCACCCGGGACCTCACAGTATTTT | CASSPPGTSQYF
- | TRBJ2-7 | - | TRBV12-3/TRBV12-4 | TGTGCCAGCAGTGGGCTGGGGATCTACGAGCAGTACTTC | CASSGLGIYEQYF
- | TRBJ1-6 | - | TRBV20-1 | TGCAGTGCTAGACCGGGTCACAATTCACCCCTCCACTTT | CSARPGHNSPLHF
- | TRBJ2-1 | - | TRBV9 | TGTGCCAGCAGCCCAACTAGTATTGAGCAGTTCTTC | CASSPTSIEQFF
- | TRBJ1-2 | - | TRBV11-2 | TGTGCCAGCAGCTTCCCCATCGGCCTCCCGGACTATGGCTACACCTTC | CASSFPIGLPDYGYTF
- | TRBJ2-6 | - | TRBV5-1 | TGCGCCAGCAACACAAGGCCAGGGGCTGGGGCCAACGTCCTGACTTTC | CASNTRPGAGANVLTF
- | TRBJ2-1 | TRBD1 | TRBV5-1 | TGCGCCAGCAGCTCACCGCTCCAGACAGGGGGCCAGTACAATGAGCAGTTCTTC | CASSSPLQTGGQYNEQFF
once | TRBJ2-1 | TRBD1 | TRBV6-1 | TGTGCCAGCAGTGGGGGGACAGTTGCCTACAATGAGCAGTTCTTC | CASSGGTVAYNEQFF
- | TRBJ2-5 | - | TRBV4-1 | TGCGCCAGCAGCCAAGATGCGGGAAACCAAGAGACCCAGTACTTC | CASSQDAGNQETQYF
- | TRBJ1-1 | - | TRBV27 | TGTGCCAGCAGGGTGGGACTCCCAAACACTGAAGCTTTCTTT | CASRVGLPNTEAFF